This T cell receptor beta chain originates from a study of human T cells and chemical hapten exposure (dated by TCRdb to the early 2020s). About the study as a whole: For sensitization, 2% DPC in acetone was applied to a 2 cm by 2 cm area of upper inner arm skin. Patch tests used Finn chambers with 0.01% DPC on the upper back, scored after 6 days by International Contact Dermatitis Research Group standards. Weekly therapeutic DPC doses were additionally applied to the scalp of patients throughout the roughly 25-week study period. Peripheral blood TCR repertoire changes were tracked in vivo in alopecia patients during primary and secondary sensitization to the hapten diphenylcyclopropenone (DPC). Libraries were pooled for sequencing, and per-sample TCR yields varied mainly because of small differences in library volumes within the pool. Most of the patients in the cohort were female, and the cohort covered alopecia areata with under or over 50% scalp involvement, alopecia totalis and alopecia universalis. Blood samples were taken from patients before sensitization (week 0) and at 2, 6 and about 24 weeks after DPC sensitization. Under 30 alopecia patients gave blood for TCR sequencing at one to four time points (pre-sensitization, 2, 6 and 24 weeks). Here is what the overall study found, with its caveats: Because all patients had alopecia, a presumed autoimmune disease, the immune response of the patients might differ from that of healthy individuals. After repeated subsampling, changes were observed in the strength of the expansion versus patch-test correlation and in the threshold at which the correlation became significant. DPC sensitization did not change how many TCRs were above 1 in 1000 frequency, and no evidence was found of alterations in global repertoire structure. The number of PT1 expanded TCRs positively correlated with patch test score, significant at thresholds 8, 16 and 32 but not 4. Compared with pre-sensitization or healthy control sets, expanded TCRs formed significantly more large CDR3 similarity clusters, which is consistent with antigen-driven responses.

The library relied on RACE. The instrument given in TCRdb is NextSeq 500. During library preparation, unique molecular identifiers were attached to individual cDNA molecules so that TCRs could be counted in a quantitative, reproducible way. For every blood RNA sample, sequencing covered both the TCR alpha and TCR beta chains. The authors' analysis ran thus. The median number of TCRs per sample was 85,000 to 100,000, ranging from roughly 23,224 to 700,000. The Decombinator software suite was used to annotate V, J and CDR3 in the TCR reads. For PS versus PT1 abundance plots, all samples were subsampled to the same number of TCRs (28,000). Expanded TCRs were defined as absent before sensitization and observed at least eight times at the 2-week time point. The public sequencing data were trimmed at Q25 with fastp and processed into clonotypes with MiXCR by TCRdb, which kept only in-frame beta chains. Rows are combined by CDR3 protein, so each entry shows the most common genes and DNA. The V and J calls and clone size are TCRdb's, not the authors'. The sample has some 84,000 distinct CDR3 sequences on record, about 10% of them singletons. The ten largest clonotypes hold about 5% of the sample.

In the paper's terms, the time point label means: patch test 2, 6 weeks after DPC sensitization. The treatment or condition label here, explained by the study, means: therapeutic diphenylcyclopropenone sensitization with weekly scalp DPC. At every patch-test visit, the blood draw took place before the patch test was put on. To be eligible, patients had to be aged 18 to 70, diagnosed with alopecia and judged suitable for DPC therapy, while pregnant patients were excluded. Total RNA was isolated from unfractionated whole blood collected in Tempus Blood RNA tubes. The CDR3 starts with the cysteine, ends with the phenylalanine, and has 18 residues. Only the CDR3 portion is preserved as DNA: 54 bases, with reading frame beginning at the first base. Between the V and J ends, shortened by 2 bases and 2 bases respectively, the junction contains 24 bases. The germline V gene (reference sequence) yields GTSNPN for CDR1 and SVGIG for CDR2.

There are a few counts of this clonotype. What antigen it recognizes has not been identified. No base-level quality is on record; no much larger clone is a single base apart. The specimen was whole blood, collected in connection with sensitization to the hapten diphenylcyclopropenone (DPC). The chain uses TRBV30 and TRBJ1-1; the D segment could be TRBD1, given 5 matching bases. The TCR comes from a woman aged 50 to 65 with alopecia areata. Some clones in this sample may be carry-over from other donors' samples. The CDR3 in this case is CAWSPRFAGLGRNTEAFF. In nucleotides, the sequence is TGTGCCTGGAGTCCAAGATTCGCAGGGTTGGGACGAAACACTGAAGCTTTCTTT.